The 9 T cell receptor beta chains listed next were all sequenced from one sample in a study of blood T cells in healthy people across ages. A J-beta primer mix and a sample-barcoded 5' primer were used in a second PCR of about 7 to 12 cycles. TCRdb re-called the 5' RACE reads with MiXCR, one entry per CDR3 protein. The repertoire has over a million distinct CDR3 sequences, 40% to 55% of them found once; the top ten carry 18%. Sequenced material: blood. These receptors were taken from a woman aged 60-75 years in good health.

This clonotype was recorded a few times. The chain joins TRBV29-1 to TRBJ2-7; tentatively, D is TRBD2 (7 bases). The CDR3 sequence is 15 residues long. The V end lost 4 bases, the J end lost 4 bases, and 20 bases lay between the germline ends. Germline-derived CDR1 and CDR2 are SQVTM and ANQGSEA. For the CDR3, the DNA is TGCAGCGTTGGGGGACTACCGGGAAGGGGGTACGAGCAGTACTTC. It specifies CSVGGLPGRGYEQYF.

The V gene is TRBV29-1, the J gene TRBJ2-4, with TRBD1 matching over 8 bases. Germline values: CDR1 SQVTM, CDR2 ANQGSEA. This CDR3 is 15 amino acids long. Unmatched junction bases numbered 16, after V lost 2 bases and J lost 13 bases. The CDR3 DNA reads TGCAGCGTTGAAAGGCGGACAGGGTCGTATGGGGAGCAGTACTTC. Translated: CSVERRTGSYGEQYF.

This chain's CDR3 is CASSLDFGGRETQFF. DNA for the CDR3: TGCGCCAGCAGCTTGGATTTCGGGGGGAGGGAGACCCAGTTCTTC. This chain links TRBV5-1 with TRBJ2-1; the match to TRBD2 covers 7 bases. Germline CDR1 is SGHRS and CDR2 is YFSETQ. V lost 0 bases, J lost 13 bases, and 13 bases stayed unmatched. The CDR3 length is 15 residues.

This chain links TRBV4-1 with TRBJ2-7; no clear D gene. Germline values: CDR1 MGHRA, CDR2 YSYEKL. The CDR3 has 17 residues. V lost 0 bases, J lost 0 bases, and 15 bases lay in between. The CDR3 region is CASSQDPRFDNSYEQYF. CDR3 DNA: TGCGCCAGCAGCCAAGATCCCCGTTTCGACAACTCCTACGAGCAGTACTTC.

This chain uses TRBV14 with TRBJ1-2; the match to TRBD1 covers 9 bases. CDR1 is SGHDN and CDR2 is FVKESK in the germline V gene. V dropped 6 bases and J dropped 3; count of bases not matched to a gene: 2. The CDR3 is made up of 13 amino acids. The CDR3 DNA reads TGTGCCAGCAGTTACAGGGGGCACTATGGCTACACCTTC. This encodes CASSYRGHYGYTF.

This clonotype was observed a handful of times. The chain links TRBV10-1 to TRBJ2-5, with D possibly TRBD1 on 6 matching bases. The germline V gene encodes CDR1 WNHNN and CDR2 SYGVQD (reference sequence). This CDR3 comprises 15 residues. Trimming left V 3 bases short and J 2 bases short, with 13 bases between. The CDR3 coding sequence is TGCGCCAGCAGTGAACAGGGTGGTCTTCAAGAGACCCAGTACTTC. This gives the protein CASSEQGGLQETQYF.

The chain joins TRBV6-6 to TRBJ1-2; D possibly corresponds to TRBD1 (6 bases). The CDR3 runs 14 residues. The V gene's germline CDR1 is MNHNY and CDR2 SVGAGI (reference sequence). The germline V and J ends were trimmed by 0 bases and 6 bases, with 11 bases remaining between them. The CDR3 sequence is CASSYSRDTDGYTF. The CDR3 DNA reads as TGTGCCAGCAGTTACTCTAGGGACACAGATGGCTACACCTTC.

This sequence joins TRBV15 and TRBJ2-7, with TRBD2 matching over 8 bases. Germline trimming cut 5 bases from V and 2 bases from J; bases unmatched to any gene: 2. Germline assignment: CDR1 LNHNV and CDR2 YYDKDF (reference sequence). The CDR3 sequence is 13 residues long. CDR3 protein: CATSSGLAYEQYF. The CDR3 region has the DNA TGTGCCACCAGCTCGGGACTAGCCTACGAGCAGTACTTC.

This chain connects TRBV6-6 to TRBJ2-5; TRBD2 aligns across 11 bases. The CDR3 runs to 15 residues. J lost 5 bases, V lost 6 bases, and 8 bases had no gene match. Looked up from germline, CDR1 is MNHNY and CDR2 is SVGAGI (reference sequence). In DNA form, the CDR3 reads TGTGCCAGCAGGTCGGGACTAGCGGAAGAGGAGACCCAGTACTTC. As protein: CASRSGLAEEETQYF.